Following are 23 T cell receptor beta chains from one sample sequenced in a study of T cell responses to AZD1222 COVID-19 vaccine. The data were produced by immunoSEQ multiplex PCR, yet TCRdb's version contains in-frame clones alone and is incomplete. Among 110,000 to 150,000 clones listed, 90% to 95% were seen once. The sample was peripheral blood, taken on day 0 of AZD1222 vaccination. The source is an adult in good health.

The gene calls are TRBV19 and TRBJ1-2; D is uncertain. CDR1 is LNHDA, CDR2 SQIVND, per germline (reference sequence). This CDR3 has 14 amino acids. Trimming took off 5 bases at V and 6 bases at J, with 16 bases between the two ends. The CDR3 nucleotides read TGTGCCAGTAGTGATCTGGGCAGGATCGATGGCTACACCTTC. Translated, it gives CASSDLGRIDGYTF.

The chain employs TRBV6-5 and TRBJ1-1, with no clear D. The germline V gene has CDR1 MNHEY and CDR2 SVGAGI. The V gene lost 5 bases and the J gene lost 2 bases, with 15 bases spanning the gap. The CDR3 is made up of 15 amino acids. This CDR3 is CASSPSLSPNTEAFF. The CDR3 DNA sequence: TGTGCCAGCAGTCCCTCCTTATCACCAAACACTGAAGCTTTCTTT.

The V gene is TRBV9, the J gene TRBJ1-3, with D hard to call. The germline gives CDR1 SGDLS, CDR2 YYNGEE. Trimming removed 0 bases at V and 1 base at J, with 11 bases between. There are 16 residues in the CDR3. DNA for the CDR3: TGTGCCAGCAGCGTAGCTCACGGTAATTCTGGAAACACCATATATTTT. Translation: CASSVAHGNSGNTIYF.

The chain has TRBV28 and TRBJ1-1; TRBD1 might be the D (6 bases). Germline V gene sequence: CDR1 MDHEN, CDR2 SYDVKM. Trimming took off 4 bases at V and 8 bases at J, with 11 bases between the two ends. This CDR3 is 12 amino acids long. In DNA, the CDR3 is TGTGCCAGCAGTTCGCCGACAGGAGAAGCTTTCTTT. Protein sequence: CASSSPTGEAFF. Full variable domain (rest looked up from reference TRBV28 and TRBJ1-1): DVKVTQSSRYLVKRTGEKVFLECVQDMDHENMFWYRQDPGLGLRLIYFSYDVKMKEKGDIPEGYSVSREKKERFSLILESASTNQTSMYLCASSSPTGEAFFGQGTRLTVV.

The chain is built from TRBV3-1 (or the pseudogene TRBV3-2) and TRBJ2-7; TRBD1 aligns across 10 bases. V was pared by 3 bases and J by 2 bases, with 1 base of the junction left unmatched. Looked up from germline, CDR1 is LGHDT and CDR2 is YNNKEL (reference sequence). The CDR3 runs to 14 residues. The CDR3 spells CASSQGTGAYEQYF. The CDR3 DNA is TGTGCCAGCAGCCAGGGGACAGGGGCCTACGAGCAGTACTTC.

V usage is TRBV7-8 and J usage is TRBJ2-2, with TRBD1 as a possible D gene (6 bases). The CDR3 spans 15 residues. The V and J ends lost 6 bases and 4 bases respectively, with 15 bases between them. Germline CDR1 is SGHVS and CDR2 is FQNEAQ. The CDR3 loop reads CASRPRQAGTGELFF. Here the CDR3 DNA reads TGTGCCAGCAGACCAAGACAGGCCGGCACCGGGGAGCTGTTTTTT.

J is TRBJ2-6 and V is TRBV21-1; TRBD1, the table's D call, was not compared with the DNA. TRBV21-1 is noted as a pseudogene. The CDR3 sequence is 18 residues long. CDR3 in amino acids: CASSPPGTGPPGANVLTF. The CDR3 DNA reads TGTGCCAGCAGCCCCCCCGGGACAGGGCCACCGGGGGCCAACGTCCTGACTTTC.

This sequence joins TRBV29-1 and TRBJ1-5; the match to TRBD1 covers 7 bases. CDR3 length: 12 amino acids. V was clipped by 7 bases and J by 5 bases; unmatched bases: 5. Per germline, CDR1 SQVTM and CDR2 ANQGSEA. Here the CDR3 reads CSAKTGDQPQHF. CDR3 sequence (DNA): TGCAGCGCCAAAACAGGGGATCAGCCCCAGCATTTT.

CDR3 amino acids: CASSPNDSGNTIYF. In DNA form, the CDR3 reads TGTGCCAGCAGCCCTAACGACTCTGGAAACACCATATATTTT. The rearrangement joins TRBV7-9 to TRBJ1-3, with D unclear. Germline V gives CDR1 SEHNR, CDR2 FQNEAQ (reference sequence). V lost 5 bases and J lost 0, with 8 bases in between. The CDR3 runs to 14 residues.

This chain connects TRBV30 to TRBJ2-5, with 13 bases fitting TRBD2. J was trimmed by 3 bases and V by 1 base; bases with no gene match: 8. This CDR3 region has 17 residues. CDR1 GTSNPN and CDR2 SVGIG come from the germline V gene (reference sequence). CDR3 nucleotides: TGTGCCTGGAGTGCTTCTTACGGACTAGCGGGGGAAGAGACCCAGTACTTC. Protein product: CAWSASYGLAGEETQYF.

This clone has only a few counts. The chain is built from TRBV24-1 and TRBJ2-1; D uncertain. The V gene lost 1 base and the J gene lost 9 bases, with 6 bases spanning the gap. Germline CDR1 reads KGHDR; CDR2 reads SFDVKD. The CDR3 has 12 residues. The chain's CDR3 is CATSDLFGEQFF. As DNA, the CDR3 is TGTGCCACCAGTGATTTATTCGGTGAGCAGTTCTTC.

CDR3 bases: TGCGCCAGCAGCTCTCATGACAGGGGGCCCGAAGCTTTCTTT. Residues: CASSSHDRGPEAFF. This chain links TRBV5-1 with TRBJ1-1, with 10 bases that match TRBD1. Germline CDR1 and CDR2: SGHRS and YFSETQ. Trimming at V came to 3 bases and at J to 8 bases, leaving 7 bases not matched to a gene. The CDR3 sequence is 14 residues long.

The chain combines TRBV30 with TRBJ1-5, with D hard to call. This CDR3 comprises 15 residues. The germline gives CDR1 GTSNPN, CDR2 SVGIG (reference sequence). Deletions cut 0 bases from V and 0 bases from J, with 9 bases between. CDR3 in amino acids: CAWSVGSYSNQPQHF. The CDR3, as DNA: TGTGCCTGGAGTGTAGGCAGCTATAGCAATCAGCCCCAGCATTTT.

This rearrangement joins TRBV25-1 to TRBJ2-7; D is tentatively TRBD1 or TRBD2 (5 bases each). In germline, CDR1 is MGHDK, CDR2 SYGVNS. V was trimmed by 4 bases and J by 7 bases, leaving 20 bases between them. CDR3 size: 15 residues. The CDR3 DNA is TGTGCCAGCAGTGGGTCTCCGGGACGGCGTCATGAGCAGTACTTC. Protein product: CASSGSPGRRHEQYF.

A single count supports this clone. The junction does not match germline at one end; this may be a read error. The chain is built from TRBV7-2 and TRBJ2-1; D is unclear. The CDR3 spans 14 residues. Germline CDR1 SGHTA, CDR2 FQGNSA. The CDR3 DNA reads as TGTGCCAGCAGCTTAGAGGCCAGGAACAATGGGCAGTTCTTC. This translates into CASSLEARNNGQFF.

The chain couples TRBV18 to TRBJ2-7; unclear D gene. V was pared by 2 bases and J by 2 bases, with 16 bases between. The CDR3 covers 16 residues. Germline loops: CDR1 KGHSH, CDR2 LQKENI. The chain's CDR3 is CASSPERQRTPYEQYF. CDR3 sequence (DNA): TGTGCCAGCTCACCAGAGAGACAACGAACACCCTACGAGCAGTACTTC. Filled out from reference TRBV18 and TRBJ2-7, the complete variable domain reads NAGVMQNPRHLVRRRGQEARLRCSPMKGHSHVYWYRQLPEEGLKFMVYLQKENIIDESGMPKERFSAEFPKEGPSILRIQQVVRGDSAAYFCASSPERQRTPYEQYFGPGTRLTVT.

This chain uses TRBV19 with TRBJ1-4; D gene uncertain. Trimming took 1 base from V and 6 from J, leaving 15 bases between them. The CDR3 has 16 residues. Germline V gives CDR1 LNHDA, CDR2 SQIVND (reference sequence). The CDR3, as DNA: TGTGCCAGTAGTATAGGGGTGACACCCGGGCATGAAAAACTGTTTTTT. Translated: CASSIGVTPGHEKLFF.

This clone was counted once. The chain carries TRBV5-1 and TRBJ2-7, with 7 bases that match TRBD2. Germline CDR1 SGHRS, CDR2 YFSETQ. The CDR3 has 14 residues. Trimming took 1 base from V and 7 from J; bases not matched to a gene: 8. This chain's CDR3 is CASSLWAGVREQYF. As DNA, the CDR3 is TGCGCCAGCAGCTTGTGGGCGGGGGTTCGAGAGCAGTACTTC.

This chain links TRBV3-1 (or the pseudogene TRBV3-2) with TRBJ2-1; 10 nucleotides agree with TRBD1. From germline, CDR1 is LGHDT and CDR2 YNNKEL (reference sequence). The CDR3 is made up of 15 amino acids. The ends lost 3 bases at V and 5 bases at J; junction bases unmatched: 4. CDR3 DNA sequence: TGTGCCAGCAGCCAGGACAGGGGGATCAACAATGAGCAGTTCTTC. This translates into CASSQDRGINNEQFF.

The chain is built from TRBV7-2 and TRBJ1-1; D is undetermined. The CDR3 spans 12 residues. The V gene's germline CDR1 is SGHTA and CDR2 FQGNSA. Trimming stripped 5 bases from V and 3 bases from J, with 7 bases between. The CDR3 here is CASSPGDTEAFF. CDR3 bases: TGTGCCAGCAGCCCGGGTGACACTGAAGCTTTCTTT.

V is TRBV28 and J is TRBJ1-2; 9 bases agree with TRBD1. J lost 5 bases, V lost 5 bases, and 9 bases had no gene match. Germline CDR1 MDHEN, CDR2 SYDVKM. This CDR3 region has 15 residues. DNA for the CDR3: TGTGCCAGCAGTGTGTCAGCCGACAGGGGGTATGGCTACACCTTC. Translation gives CASSVSADRGYGYTF.

The V and J genes are TRBV3-1 (or the pseudogene TRBV3-2) and TRBJ1-5, with TRBD1 as a possible D gene (6 bases). V was pared by 5 bases and J by 2 bases, with 10 bases between. CDR3 size: 14 residues. Germline values: CDR1 LGHDT, CDR2 YNNKEL (reference sequence). This chain's CDR3 is CASSGGWGNQPQHF. For the CDR3, the DNA is TGTGCCAGCAGCGGGGGCTGGGGCAATCAGCCCCAGCATTTT.

The chain joins TRBV6-1 to TRBJ1-4; TRBD1 might be the D (6 bases). Germline assignment: CDR1 MNHNS and CDR2 SASEGT. The CDR3 length is 14 residues. Trimming removed 2 bases at V and 3 bases at J, with 7 bases between. The CDR3 nucleotides are TGTGCCAGCAGTGAAACAGGGCCTAATGAAAAACTGTTTTTT. This sequence encodes CASSETGPNEKLFF.